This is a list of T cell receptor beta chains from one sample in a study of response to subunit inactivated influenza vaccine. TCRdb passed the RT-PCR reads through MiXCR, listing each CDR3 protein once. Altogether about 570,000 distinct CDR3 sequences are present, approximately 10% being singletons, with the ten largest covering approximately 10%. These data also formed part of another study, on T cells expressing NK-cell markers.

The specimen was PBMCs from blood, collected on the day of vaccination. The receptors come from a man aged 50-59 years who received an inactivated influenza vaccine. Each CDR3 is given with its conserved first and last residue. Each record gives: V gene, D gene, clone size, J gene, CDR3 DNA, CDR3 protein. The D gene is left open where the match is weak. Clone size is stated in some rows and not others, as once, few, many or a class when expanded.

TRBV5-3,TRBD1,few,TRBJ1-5,TGTGCCAGAAGCCTCTGGGGACAGGGGGCAAGGCAGCCCCAGCATTTT,CARSLWGQGARQPQHF
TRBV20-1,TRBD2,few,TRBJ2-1,TGCAGTGCTATGGGACTAGCGAACAACAATGAGCAGTTCTTC,CSAMGLANNNEQFF
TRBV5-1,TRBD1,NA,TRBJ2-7,TGCGCCAGCGGGACAGGGGATGGCTACGAGCAGTACTTC,CASGTGDGYEQYF
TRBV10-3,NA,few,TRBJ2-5,TGTGCCATCAGTGAACCGGAAGAGACCCAGTACTTC,CAISEPEETQYF
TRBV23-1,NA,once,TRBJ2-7,TGCGCCAGCAGTCAATCGGGGACCCTCTCCTACGAGCAGTACTTC,CASSQSGTLSYEQYF
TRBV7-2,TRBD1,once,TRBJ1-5,TGTGCCAGCAGCTCTGGGACAGGGCGCGCTCAGCCCCAGCATTTT,CASSSGTGRAQPQHF
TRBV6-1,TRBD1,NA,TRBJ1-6,TGTGCCAGCAGTGAAGCCTACAGGGGGCGAGGATCACCCCTCCACTTT,CASSEAYRGRGSPLHF
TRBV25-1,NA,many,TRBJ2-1,TGTGCCAGCACCCAGTACAATGAGCAGTTCTTC,CASTQYNEQFF
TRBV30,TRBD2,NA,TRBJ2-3,TGTGCCTGGAGGAAAGGCCCCGGAGCGGGAGGGAACACAGATACGCAGTATTTT,CAWRKGPGAGGNTDTQYF
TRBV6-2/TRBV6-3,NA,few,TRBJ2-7,TGTGCCAGCAGATTCGAGGGGACGCACGAGCAGTACTTC,CASRFEGTHEQYF
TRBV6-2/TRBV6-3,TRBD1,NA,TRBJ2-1,TGTGCCAGCAGCCCCGACAGGGCGAGCTCCTACAATGAGCAGTTCTTC,CASSPDRASSYNEQFF
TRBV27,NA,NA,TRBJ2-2,TGTGCCAGCCTCACGGGACTGGGCACCGGGGAGCTGTTTTTT,CASLTGLGTGELFF
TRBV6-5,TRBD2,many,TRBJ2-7,TGTGCCAGCAGTTACGTGGGGGGGAGCGAGCAGTACTTC,CASSYVGGSEQYF
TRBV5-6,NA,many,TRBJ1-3,TGTGCCAGCAGCCGCCCGGCCTCTGGAAACACCATATATTTT,CASSRPASGNTIYF
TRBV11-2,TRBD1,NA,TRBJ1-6,TGTGCCAGCAGCTCCCCTGGACAGGGGCCCTCACCCCTCCACTTT,CASSSPGQGPSPLHF
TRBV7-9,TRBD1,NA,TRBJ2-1,TGTGCCAGCAGCTTCTGGACAGGGGAGTACAATGAGCAGTTCTTC,CASSFWTGEYNEQFF
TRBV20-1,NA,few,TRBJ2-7,TGCAGTGCTAGAGGAAGCTGGCCGGGCTACGAGCAGTACTTC,CSARGSWPGYEQYF
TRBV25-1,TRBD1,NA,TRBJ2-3,TGTGCCAGCAGGGGGACAGGCGTCACAGATACGCAGTATTTT,CASRGTGVTDTQYF
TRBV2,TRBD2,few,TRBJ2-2,TGTGCCAGCAGTCCCGGGACTAGTAAAGGGGAGCTGTTTTTT,CASSPGTSKGELFF
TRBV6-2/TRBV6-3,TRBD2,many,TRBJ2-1,TGTGCCAGCAGTTACTCACACCCGACTAGCGGGATCTACAATGAGCAGTTCTTC,CASSYSHPTSGIYNEQFF
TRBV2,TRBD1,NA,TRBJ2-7,TGTGCCAGCAGTGAGCCGGGACAGACTTCCGAGCAGTACTTC,CASSEPGQTSEQYF
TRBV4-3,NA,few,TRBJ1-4,TGCGCCAGCAGCCAAGATTTGATCAGGGCTGGCGAAAAACTGTTTTTT,CASSQDLIRAGEKLFF
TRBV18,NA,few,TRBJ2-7,TGTGCCAGCTCACCCCCGGGCAGGTGGAACGAGCAGTACTTC,CASSPPGRWNEQYF
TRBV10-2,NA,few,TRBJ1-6,TGCGCCAGCAGTGAAGCGGGGAGTGGTAATTCACCCCTCCACTTT,CASSEAGSGNSPLHF
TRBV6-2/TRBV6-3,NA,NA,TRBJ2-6,TGTGCCAGCAGACTAGACGCCTCTGGGGCCAACGTCCTGACTTTC,CASRLDASGANVLTF
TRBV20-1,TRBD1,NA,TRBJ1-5,TGCAGTGCAACAGGGGGCCTTAATCATCTGGGAAATCAGCCCCAGCATTTT,CSATGGLNHLGNQPQHF
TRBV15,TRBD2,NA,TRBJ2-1,TGTGCCACCAGCAGAGCACCAGGCGGGAGAACGAATGAGCAGTTCTTC,CATSRAPGGRTNEQFF